This T cell receptor (beta chain) was identified in a study of T cell changes during pregnancy in multiple sclerosis. CDR3 size: 14 residues. CDR1 and CDR2 (germline): SGHKS, YYEKEE (reference sequence). V lost 4 bases and J 4 bases, leaving 12 bases between the germline ends. Sequencing used immunoSEQ multiplex PCR; TCRdb keeps in-frame clones, though not all of them. The sample has tens of thousands of clones, around 90% seen once. V gene TRBV5-5 combines with J gene TRBJ1-5; unclear D gene. The sample here was peripheral blood, taken in the first trimester of pregnancy. The clonotype originates from a female donor in good health, enrolled as a control in a pregnancy study. The chain's CDR3 is CASSHSRWNQPQHF. The CDR3 DNA reads as TGTGCCAGCAGCCATTCGCGATGGAATCAGCCCCAGCATTTT.